This passage covers 23 T cell receptor beta chains from one sample sequenced in a study of cytomegalovirus exposure and HLA in healthy donors (dated by TCRdb to about 2017). Library generation was performed with the immunoSEQ multiplex PCR assay. The multiplex PCR relied on a mix of 60 forward primers for TCR Vbeta segments and 13 reverse primers for TCR Jbeta segments. In TCRdb, the immuneACCESS table is reduced to in-frame sequences with V and J assigned. These tables do not hold every clone; where another copy was compared, an unresolved V gene accounts for under half, and the others remain unexplained. The sample contains about 120,000 clones, about four fifths of them found a single time. The ten largest clonotypes hold 2.2% of the sample. Sequencing was done on a sample of PBMCs. The receptors derive from a woman aged 40 to 50 in good health and CMV-seronegative.

The genes are TRBV12-5 and TRBJ2-7; TRBD1 agrees at 9 bases. V lost 6 bases and J lost 4; bases outside the gene matches: 7. The CDR3 totals 14 residues. CDR1 is LGHNT, CDR2 FRNRAP, per germline. The CDR3: CASGHHDRGYEQYF. CDR3 bases: TGTGCTAGTGGGCACCATGACAGGGGGTACGAGCAGTACTTC.

This chain connects TRBV7-8 to TRBJ2-3; perhaps TRBD1 as D (6 bases). V lost 8 bases and J lost 3, with 12 bases in between. Germline CDR1 reads SGHVS; CDR2 reads FQNEAQ. This CDR3 contains 13 residues. DNA of the CDR3: TGTGCCAGCGGGCAGGGGACAACAGATACGCAGTATTTT. It is translated as CASGQGTTDTQYF. The full variable domain, with the rest looked up from reference TRBV7-8 and TRBJ2-3, is GAGVSQSPRYKVAKRGQDVALRCDPISGHVSLFWYQQALGQGPEFLTYFQNEAQLDKSGLPSDRFFAERPEGSVSTLKIQRTQQEDSAVYLCASGQGTTDTQYFGPGTRLTVL.

J is TRBJ2-3 and V is TRBV7-3; 8 nucleotides line up with TRBD2. Unmatched junction bases numbered 13, after V lost 5 bases and J lost 6 bases. This CDR3 has 16 amino acids. Germline values: CDR1 SGHTA, CDR2 FQGTGA. CDR3 sequence reads: CASSQGYRGGSDTQYF. In nucleotides, the CDR3 is TGTGCCAGCAGCCAGGGGTATCGGGGGGGCTCGGATACGCAGTATTTT.

Here the CDR3 reads CASSFGSRNEKLFF. In nucleotides, the CDR3 is TGTGCCAGCAGCTTCGGGAGCCGTAATGAAAAACTGTTTTTT. The J gene is TRBJ1-4, the V gene TRBV7-2; D is unclear. This CDR3 is 14 amino acids long. Trimming took off 3 bases at V and 4 bases at J, with 9 bases between the two ends. CDR1 and CDR2 from the germline V gene are SGHTA and FQGNSA. Together with reference TRBV7-2 and TRBJ1-4, the CDR3 gives the full variable domain: GAGVSQSPSNKVTEKGKDVELRCDPISGHTALYWYRQSLGQGLEFLIYFQGNSAPDKSGLPSDRFSAERTGGSVSTLTIQRTQQEDSAVYLCASSFGSRNEKLFFGSGTQLSVL.

V gene TRBV18 combines with J gene TRBJ1-1; unclear D gene. Germline V CDR1 and CDR2: KGHSH, LQKENI. This CDR3 contains 13 residues. The V end lost 3 bases, the J end lost 8 bases, and 13 bases lay between the germline ends. The CDR3 DNA follows: TGTGCCAGCTCACCTCAGGCCCTCCTCGAAGCTTTCTTT. This sequence encodes CASSPQALLEAFF.

The chain is built from TRBV18 and TRBJ2-1; 8 nucleotides line up with TRBD1. Per germline, CDR1 KGHSH and CDR2 LQKENI. CDR3 size: 15 residues. Germline trimming cut 6 bases from V and 3 bases from J; bases unmatched to any gene: 7. The CDR3 DNA follows: TGTGCCAGCTCCCTTGGGACAGGTGGCTACAATGAGCAGTTCTTC. Translating it yields CASSLGTGGYNEQFF.

The chain carries TRBV10-3 and TRBJ2-7; D possibly corresponds to TRBD1 (6 bases). CDR1 ENHRY and CDR2 SYGVKD come from the germline V gene. The length of the CDR3 is 14 residues. The V end was cut by 3 bases, the J end by 4 bases, with 13 bases between. The CDR3 loop is CAISDPTGQYEQYF. CDR3 DNA: TGTGCCATCAGTGACCCGACAGGACAGTACGAGCAGTACTTC.

The chain joins TRBV6-6 to TRBJ1-3; D is undetermined. Looked up from germline, CDR1 is MNHNY and CDR2 is SVGAGI (reference sequence). The CDR3 sequence is 15 residues long. The V gene lost 2 bases and the J gene lost 0 bases, with 8 bases spanning the gap. CDR3 nucleotide sequence: TGTGCCAGCAGTTACGAGGCTCTCTCTGGAAACACCATATATTTT. It is translated as CASSYEALSGNTIYF.

The J gene is TRBJ1-4, the V gene TRBV18; 9 nucleotides align to TRBD1. This CDR3 comprises 15 residues. CDR1 and CDR2 (germline): KGHSH, LQKENI. V was pared by 0 bases and J by 5 bases, with 1 base of the junction left unmatched. CDR3 bases: TGTGCCAGCTCACCACCCGGACAGGGGAATGAAAAACTGTTTTTT. It codes for CASSPPGQGNEKLFF.

The rearrangement links TRBV27 to TRBJ1-4; TRBD1 is a possible D gene (6 bases). The CDR3 is made up of 13 amino acids. The germline V gene has CDR1 MNHEY and CDR2 SMNVEV (reference sequence). Trimming shortened V by 8 bases and J by 5 bases, and 12 bases separated the two germline ends. The CDR3 DNA reads TGTGCCAGCTCGGACAGACTAAATGAAAAACTGTTTTTT. Its translation is CASSDRLNEKLFF.

CDR3 DNA: TGTGCCAGCAGCTTAGTACGAGCGGGAGGAAACAATGAGCAGTTCTTC. Its protein is CASSLVRAGGNNEQFF. This chain connects TRBV11-2 to TRBJ2-1, with 9 bases matching TRBD2. Germline CDR1 and CDR2: SGHAT and FQNNGV. V lost 1 base, J lost 5 bases, and 6 bases stayed unmatched. There are 16 residues in the CDR3.

The CDR3 DNA follows: TGTGCCAGCAGCTTGGTTTTCGGACTAGACTCCTACGAGCAGTACTTC. It is translated as CASSLVFGLDSYEQYF. The chain joins TRBV5-5 to TRBJ2-7; 7 nucleotides line up with TRBD2. Losses at the gene ends were 0 bases for V and 0 bases for J; bases not matched to a gene: 6. Germline loops: CDR1 SGHKS, CDR2 YYEKEE (reference sequence). The CDR3 totals 16 residues.

This clone appeared once. The rearrangement links TRBV10-2 to TRBJ2-1; 8 bases line up with TRBD2. CDR1 is WSHSY and CDR2 is SAAADI in the germline V gene. V trimming: 3 bases; J trimming: 7 bases; junction bases outside the gene matches: 11. CDR3 size: 16 residues. The DNA for the CDR3 is TGCGCCAGCAGTGACCCAGCGGGAGCCGGCCGGAATGAGCAGTTCTTC. Encoded protein: CASSDPAGAGRNEQFF.

This rearrangement joins TRBV19 to TRBJ1-2, with 8 bases fitting TRBD1. V shed 3 bases, J shed 3 bases, and the junction held 3 bases outside the gene matches. This CDR3 has 14 amino acids. The germline CDR1 and CDR2 sequences are LNHDA and SQIVND (reference sequence). CDR3 bases: TGTGCCAGTAGTATGGGGACAGGCGACTATGGCTACACCTTC. Its protein is CASSMGTGDYGYTF.

The table lists this clone with a few counts. The J gene is TRBJ1-1, the V gene TRBV7-9, with TRBD1 matching over 7 bases. This CDR3 is built from 13 residues. The junction had 4 bases not matched to a gene; V was cut back by 1 base and J by 8 bases. CDR1 and CDR2 (germline): SEHNR, FQNEAQ (reference sequence). The CDR3 is CASSLVEGAEAFF. The CDR3 bases are TGTGCCAGCAGCTTAGTAGAGGGGGCAGAAGCTTTCTTT.

The rearrangement joins TRBV7-6 to TRBJ2-1; 7 positions match TRBD2. Germline V gene sequence: CDR1 SGHVS, CDR2 FNYEAQ. The CDR3 has 16 residues. After removal of 5 bases from V and 3 bases from J, the junction contained 10 bases not matched to a gene. The CDR3: CASSPNALADYNEQFF. The CDR3 nucleotides are TGTGCCAGCAGCCCGAATGCCCTAGCGGACTACAATGAGCAGTTCTTC.

The V and J genes are TRBV14 and TRBJ1-1, with no clear D. This CDR3 contains 12 residues. CDR1 and CDR2 (germline): SGHDN, FVKESK. Trimming stripped 4 bases from V and 12 bases from J, with 15 bases between. CDR3 sequence (DNA): TGTGCCAGCAGCCGAAGTACGGGTCTACCTTTCTTT. It translates to CASSRSTGLPFF.

Regarding this clone: Other DNA variants within this sample encode the same CDR3. The rearrangement links TRBV6-6 to TRBJ1-6, with 7 bases that match TRBD1. V shed 7 bases and J 10 bases; nucleotides not matched to a gene: 13. Looked up from germline, CDR1 is MNHNY and CDR2 is SVGAGI (reference sequence). The CDR3 covers 15 residues. CDR3 sequence (DNA): TGTGCCAGCACCGCCCGGCAGGGGGACGGCTCACCCCTCCACTTT. The encoded protein is CASTARQGDGSPLHF.

The gene calls are TRBV19 and TRBJ1-1; no reliable D call. Germline V gene data show CDR1 as LNHDA and CDR2 as SQIVND (reference sequence). V lost 1 base and J lost 0, with 9 bases in between. CDR3 length: 15 residues. The CDR3 protein is CASSIGQKLNTEAFF. As DNA, the CDR3 is TGTGCCAGTAGTATAGGCCAGAAACTGAACACTGAAGCTTTCTTT. The full variable domain, in which reference TRBV19 and TRBJ1-1 provide the parts outside the CDR3, is DGGITQSPKYLFRKEGQNVTLSCEQNLNHDAMYWYRQDPGQGLRLIYYSQIVNDFQKGDIAEGYSVSREKKESFPLTVTSAQKNPTAFYLCASSIGQKLNTEAFFGQGTRLTVV.

The chain employs TRBV15 and TRBJ2-5, with TRBD2 identical over 10 bases. Looked up from germline, CDR1 is LNHNV and CDR2 is YYDKDF (reference sequence). The CDR3 runs to 15 residues. V was pared by 2 bases and J by 4 bases, with 4 bases of the junction left unmatched. The CDR3 protein is CATSRPTSGIETQYF. The CDR3 region has the DNA TGTGCCACCAGCAGACCTACTAGCGGGATAGAGACCCAGTACTTC.

This clone showed up just a few times. The chain uses TRBV29-1 and TRBJ1-1; 10 bases map to TRBD1. Germline lookup yields CDR1 SQVTM and CDR2 ANQGSEA. The CDR3 totals 16 residues. After removal of 7 bases from V and 0 bases from J, the junction contained 11 bases not matched to a gene. The CDR3 bases are TGCAGCGGGAGGATGGGACAGGGGTCCGTGAACACTGAAGCTTTCTTT. Translating gives CSGRMGQGSVNTEAFF.

The rearrangement uses TRBV7-2 and TRBJ1-6, with 9 nucleotides matching TRBD1. CDR3 length: 15 amino acids. The germline CDR1 and CDR2 sequences are SGHTA and FQGNSA. J gave up 8 bases and V 5 bases, and 7 bases lay outside the gene matches. CDR3 nucleotide sequence: TGTGCCAGCAGCGATACAGGGGGCGCGCATTCACCCCTCCACTTT. Protein product: CASSDTGGAHSPLHF.

The chain couples TRBV7-9 to TRBJ1-2, with a weak D call TRBD1 (5 bases). V was pared by 1 base and J by 3 bases, with 9 bases between. There are 14 residues in the CDR3. Germline lookup yields CDR1 SEHNR and CDR2 FQNEAQ (reference sequence). CDR3 amino acids: CASSLEQGHYGYTF. DNA for the CDR3: TGTGCCAGCAGCTTAGAGCAGGGTCACTATGGCTACACCTTC. Complete variable domain (other parts from reference TRBV7-9 and TRBJ1-2): DTGVSQNPRHKITKRGQNVTFRCDPISEHNRLYWYRQTLGQGPEFLTYFQNEAQLEKSRLLSDRFSAERPKGSFSTLEIQRTEQGDSAMYLCASSLEQGHYGYTFGSGTRLTVV.